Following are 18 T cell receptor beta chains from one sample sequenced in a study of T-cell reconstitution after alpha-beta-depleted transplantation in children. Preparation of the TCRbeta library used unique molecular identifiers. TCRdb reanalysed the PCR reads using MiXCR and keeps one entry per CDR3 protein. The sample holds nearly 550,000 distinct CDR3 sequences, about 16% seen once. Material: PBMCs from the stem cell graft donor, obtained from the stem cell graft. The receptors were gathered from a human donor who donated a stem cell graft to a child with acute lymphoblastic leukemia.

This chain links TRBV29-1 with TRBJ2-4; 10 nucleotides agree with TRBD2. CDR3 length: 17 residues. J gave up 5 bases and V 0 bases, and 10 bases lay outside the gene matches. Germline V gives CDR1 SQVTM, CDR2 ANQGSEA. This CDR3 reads CSVEDRAAGGVQNIQYF. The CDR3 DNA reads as TGCAGCGTTGAAGATAGAGCAGCGGGAGGGGTCCAAAACATTCAGTACTTC.

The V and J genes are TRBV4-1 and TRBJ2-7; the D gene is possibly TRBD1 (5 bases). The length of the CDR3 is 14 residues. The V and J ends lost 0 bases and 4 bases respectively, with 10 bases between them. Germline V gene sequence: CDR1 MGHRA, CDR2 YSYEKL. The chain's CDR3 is CASSQDPGQYEQYF. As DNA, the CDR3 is TGCGCCAGCAGCCAAGACCCCGGACAATACGAGCAGTACTTC.

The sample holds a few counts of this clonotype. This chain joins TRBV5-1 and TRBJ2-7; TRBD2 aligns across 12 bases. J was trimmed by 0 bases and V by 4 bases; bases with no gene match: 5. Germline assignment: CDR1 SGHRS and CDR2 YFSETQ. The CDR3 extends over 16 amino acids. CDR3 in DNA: TGCGCCAGCAGCCTACTGACTAGCGGGAGCTCCTACGAGCAGTACTTC. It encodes CASSLLTSGSSYEQYF.

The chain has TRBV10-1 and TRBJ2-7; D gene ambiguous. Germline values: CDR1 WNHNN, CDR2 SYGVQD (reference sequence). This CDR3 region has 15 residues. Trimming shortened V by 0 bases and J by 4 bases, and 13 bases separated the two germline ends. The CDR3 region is CASSESSGGRYEQYF. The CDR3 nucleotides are TGCGCCAGCAGTGAGTCCTCAGGTGGACGTTACGAGCAGTACTTC.

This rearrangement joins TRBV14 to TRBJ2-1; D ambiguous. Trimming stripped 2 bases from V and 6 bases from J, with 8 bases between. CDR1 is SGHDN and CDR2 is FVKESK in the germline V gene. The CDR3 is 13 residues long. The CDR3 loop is CASSQPLINEQFF. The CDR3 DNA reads TGTGCCAGCAGCCAACCCCTCATCAATGAGCAGTTCTTC.

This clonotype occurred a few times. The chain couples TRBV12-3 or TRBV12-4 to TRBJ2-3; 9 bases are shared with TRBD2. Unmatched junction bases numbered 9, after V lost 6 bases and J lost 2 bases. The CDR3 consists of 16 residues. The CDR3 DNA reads TGTGCCAGCAGCCCCCCGGCTAGCGGGAACACAGATACGCAGTATTTT. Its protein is CASSPPASGNTDTQYF.

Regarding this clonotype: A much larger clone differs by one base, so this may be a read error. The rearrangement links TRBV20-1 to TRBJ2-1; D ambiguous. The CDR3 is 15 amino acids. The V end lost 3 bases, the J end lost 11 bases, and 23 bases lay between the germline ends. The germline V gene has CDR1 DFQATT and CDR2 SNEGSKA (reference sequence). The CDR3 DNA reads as TGCAGTGCTAGTGAGTCGTGGCCCATGGGGAATCAGCAGTTCTTC. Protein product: CSASESWPMGNQQFF.

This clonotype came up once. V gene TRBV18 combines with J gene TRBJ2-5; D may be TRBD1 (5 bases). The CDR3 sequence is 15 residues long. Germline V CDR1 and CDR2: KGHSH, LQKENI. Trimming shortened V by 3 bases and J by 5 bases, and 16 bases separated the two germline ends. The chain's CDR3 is CASSPNDSTRETQYF. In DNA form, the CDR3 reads TGTGCCAGCTCACCGAACGACAGTACCAGGGAGACCCAGTACTTC.

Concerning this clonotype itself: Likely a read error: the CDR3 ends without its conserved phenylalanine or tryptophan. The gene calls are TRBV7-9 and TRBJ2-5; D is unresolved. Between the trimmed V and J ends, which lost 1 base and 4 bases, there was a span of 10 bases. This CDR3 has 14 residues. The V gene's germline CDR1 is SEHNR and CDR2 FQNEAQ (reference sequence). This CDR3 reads CASSLVGSAETQYL. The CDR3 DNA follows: TGTGCCAGCAGCTTAGTTGGAAGCGCAGAGACCCAGTACTTG.

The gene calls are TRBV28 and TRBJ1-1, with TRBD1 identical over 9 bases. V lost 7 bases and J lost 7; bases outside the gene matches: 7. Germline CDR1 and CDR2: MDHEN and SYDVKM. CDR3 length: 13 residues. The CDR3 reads CASTLGDRDEAFF. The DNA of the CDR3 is TGTGCCAGCACCTTAGGGGACAGGGATGAAGCTTTCTTT.

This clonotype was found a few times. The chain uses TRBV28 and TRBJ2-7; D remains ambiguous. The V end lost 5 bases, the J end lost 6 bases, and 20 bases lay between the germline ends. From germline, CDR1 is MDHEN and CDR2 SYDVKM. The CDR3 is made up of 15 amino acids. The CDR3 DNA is TGTGCCAGCAGTGAACTTCCTGGGATTCCGCGCGAGCAGTACTTC. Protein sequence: CASSELPGIPREQYF.

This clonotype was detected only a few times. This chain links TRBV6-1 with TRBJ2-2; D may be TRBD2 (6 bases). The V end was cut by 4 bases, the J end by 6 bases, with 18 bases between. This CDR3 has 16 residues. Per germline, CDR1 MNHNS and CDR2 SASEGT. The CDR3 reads CASSVLSTSQSGELFF. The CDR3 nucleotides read TGTGCCAGCAGTGTGCTTTCGACTAGTCAGTCCGGGGAGCTGTTTTTT.

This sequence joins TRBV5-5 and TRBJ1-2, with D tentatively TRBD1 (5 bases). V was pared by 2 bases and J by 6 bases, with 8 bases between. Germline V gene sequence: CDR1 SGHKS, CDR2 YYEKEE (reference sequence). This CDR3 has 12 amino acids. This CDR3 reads CASSFGTDGYTF. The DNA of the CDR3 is TGTGCCAGCAGCTTTGGGACGGATGGCTACACCTTC.

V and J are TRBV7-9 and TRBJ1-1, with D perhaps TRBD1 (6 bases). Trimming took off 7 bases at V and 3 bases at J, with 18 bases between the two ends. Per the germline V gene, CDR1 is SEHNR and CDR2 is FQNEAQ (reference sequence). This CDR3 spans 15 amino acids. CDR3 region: CASTKGGQGHTEAFF. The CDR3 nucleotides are TGTGCCAGCACCAAGGGGGGGCAGGGTCACACTGAAGCTTTCTTT.

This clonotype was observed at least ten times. CDR3 sequence (DNA): TGCGCCAGCAGCTGGGGGGGACAGGGAACCTACGAGCAGTACTTC. It yields the protein CASSWGGQGTYEQYF. This chain uses TRBV5-1 with TRBJ2-7, with 9 bases identical to TRBD1. There are 15 residues in the CDR3. The germline V gene encodes CDR1 SGHRS and CDR2 YFSETQ. Losses at the gene ends were 3 bases for V and 2 bases for J; bases not matched to a gene: 6.

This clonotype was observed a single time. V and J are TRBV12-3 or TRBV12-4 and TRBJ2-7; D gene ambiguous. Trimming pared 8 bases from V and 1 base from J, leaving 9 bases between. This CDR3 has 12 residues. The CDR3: CASCSGSYEQYF. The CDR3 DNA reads TGTGCCAGCTGCTCGGGTTCCTACGAGCAGTACTTC.

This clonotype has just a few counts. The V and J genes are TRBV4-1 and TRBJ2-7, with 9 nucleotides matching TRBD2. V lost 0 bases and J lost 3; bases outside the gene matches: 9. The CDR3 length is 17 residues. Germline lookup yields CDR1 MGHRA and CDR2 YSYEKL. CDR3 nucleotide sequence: TGCGCCAGCAGCCAAGAACCTGGGACTAGCCCCTACTACGAGCAGTACTTC. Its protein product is CASSQEPGTSPYYEQYF.

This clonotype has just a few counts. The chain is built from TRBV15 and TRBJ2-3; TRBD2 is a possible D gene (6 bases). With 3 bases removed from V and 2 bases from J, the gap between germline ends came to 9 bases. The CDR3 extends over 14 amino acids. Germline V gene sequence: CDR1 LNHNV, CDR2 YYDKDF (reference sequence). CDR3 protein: CATSSGGLTDTQYF. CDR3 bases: TGTGCCACCAGCAGTGGAGGGCTCACAGATACGCAGTATTTT.